This T cell receptor (beta chain) was retrieved from a study of cytomegalovirus exposure and HLA in healthy donors. In the study overall: A prior analysis found more than 90 million unique TCR beta sequences from some 200 million T cells. Study-wide results and caveats: Overall, some 160 TCR beta chains were annotated as cytomegalovirus-associated. Later analysis associated a missense DCLRE1C variant with TCR beta V- and J-gene trimming.

The PCR contained 60 Vbeta and 13 Jbeta primers. The assay was immunoSEQ multiplex PCR, and TCRdb's table has in-frame clones only and misses some. The table lists fewer than 250,000 clones, 75% to 85% of them singletons. CDR1 and CDR2 from the germline V gene are MDHEN and SYDVKM. The CDR3 covers 19 residues. J lost 7 bases, V lost 5 bases, and 21 bases had no gene match. As for the donors, each was a healthy bone marrow donor. As to this clone: Its antigen is unknown.

J is TRBJ1-3 and V is TRBV28, with 9 bases fitting TRBD1. Source material: PBMCs. This sequence originates from a girl aged 10 to 17 in good health and CMV-seronegative. The DNA of the CDR3 is TGTGCCAGCAGTGCACCCGGGACAGGGAGACGGGTTAAGATGAACACCATATATTTT. Its protein product is CASSAPGTGRRVKMNTIYF.